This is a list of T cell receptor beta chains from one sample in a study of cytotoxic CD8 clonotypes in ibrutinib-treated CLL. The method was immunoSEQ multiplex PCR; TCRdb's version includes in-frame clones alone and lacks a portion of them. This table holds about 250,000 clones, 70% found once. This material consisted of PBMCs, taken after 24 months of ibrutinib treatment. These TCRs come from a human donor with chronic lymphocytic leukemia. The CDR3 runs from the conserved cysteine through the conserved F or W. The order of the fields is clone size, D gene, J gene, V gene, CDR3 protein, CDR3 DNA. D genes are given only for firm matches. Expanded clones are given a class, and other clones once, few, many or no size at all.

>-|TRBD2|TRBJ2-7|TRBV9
CASSVLAGEDEQYF
TGTGCCAGCAGCGTACTAGCGGGAGAGGACGAGCAGTACTTC
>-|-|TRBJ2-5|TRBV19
CASSIRETQYF
TGTGCCAGTAGTATAAGGGAGACCCAGTACTTC
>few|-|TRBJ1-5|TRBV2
CASTLGSNQPQHF
TGTGCCAGCACCTTGGGTAGCAATCAGCCCCAGCATTTT
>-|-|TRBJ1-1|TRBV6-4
CASSEQGVNTEAFF
TGTGCCAGCAGTGAACAGGGTGTGAACACTGAAGCTTTCTTT
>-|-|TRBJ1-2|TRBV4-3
CASSQELLNLGAYGYTF
TGCGCCAGCAGCCAAGAACTTCTGAACCTAGGCGCCTATGGCTACACCTTC
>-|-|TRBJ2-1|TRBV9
CASSVAGGVNEQFF
TGTGCCAGCAGCGTAGCGGGGGGCGTCAATGAGCAGTTCTTC
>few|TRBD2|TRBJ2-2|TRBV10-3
CAISGTSGKAGELFF
TGTGCCATCAGTGGGACTAGCGGGAAGGCCGGGGAGCTGTTTTTT
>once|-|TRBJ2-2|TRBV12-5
CASGSISGGPGELFF
TGTGCTAGTGGTTCCATTTCAGGGGGGCCCGGGGAGCTGTTTTTT
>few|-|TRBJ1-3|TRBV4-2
CASSLDLLSGNTIYF
TGTGCCAGCAGTTTGGACCTGTTGTCTGGAAACACCATATATTTT
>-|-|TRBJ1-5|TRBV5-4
CASSLAPGGNDQPQHF
TGTGCCAGCAGCTTGGCCCCCGGCGGAAACGATCAGCCCCAGCATTTT
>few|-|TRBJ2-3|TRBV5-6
CASSLMGSADTQYF
TGTGCCAGCAGCTTGATGGGGTCGGCAGATACGCAGTATTTT
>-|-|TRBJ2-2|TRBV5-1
CASSLGGETGELFF
TGCGCCAGCAGCTTGGGGGGTGAGACCGGGGAGCTGTTTTTT
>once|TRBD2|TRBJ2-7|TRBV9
CASSLPGGEQYF
TGTGCCAGCAGCCTCCCGGGAGGGGAGCAGTACTTC
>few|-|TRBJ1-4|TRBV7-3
CASSRSVNEKLFF
TGTGCCAGCAGCCGTTCCGTAAATGAAAAACTGTTTTTT
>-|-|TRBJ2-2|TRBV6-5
CASRRLGTNTGELFF
TGTGCCAGCAGAAGACTAGGGACCAACACCGGGGAGCTGTTTTTT
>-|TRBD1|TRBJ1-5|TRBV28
CASSLGDREYQPQHF
TGTGCCAGCAGTTTAGGTGACAGGGAATATCAGCCCCAGCATTTT
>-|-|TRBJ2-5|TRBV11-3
CASSGQGYETQYF
TGTGCCAGCAGCGGCCAGGGATACGAGACCCAGTACTTC
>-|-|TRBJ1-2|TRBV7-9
CASSLATTGDGYTF
TGTGCCAGCAGCCTAGCTACGACGGGGGATGGCTACACCTTC
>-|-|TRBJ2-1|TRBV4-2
CASSQALDPQDEQFF
TGTGCCAGCAGCCAAGCTTTGGACCCACAGGATGAGCAGTTCTTC
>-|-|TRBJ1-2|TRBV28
CASSSLQELNYGYTF
TGTGCCAGCAGTTCCCTACAGGAGTTAAACTATGGCTACACCTTC
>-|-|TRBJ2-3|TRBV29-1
CSVGQIPDTQYF
TGCAGCGTTGGACAGATCCCCGATACGCAGTATTTT
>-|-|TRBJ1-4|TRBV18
CASSPRRQPNEKLFF
TGTGCCAGCTCACCTAGGCGGCAGCCAAATGAAAAACTGTTTTTT
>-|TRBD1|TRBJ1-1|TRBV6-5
CASSRSRTGYGAFF
TGTGCCAGCAGCCGATCTAGGACAGGGTACGGAGCTTTCTTT
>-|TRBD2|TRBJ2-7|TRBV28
CASSLRLAQAYEQYF
TGTGCCAGCAGTCTTAGACTAGCGCAAGCCTACGAGCAGTACTTC
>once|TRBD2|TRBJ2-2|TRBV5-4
CASRLREENTGELFF
TGTGCCAGCAGACTCCGGGAGGAGAACACCGGGGAGCTGTTTTTT
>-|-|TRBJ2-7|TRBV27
CASSLRAGKWYEQYF
TGTGCCAGCAGTTTACGGGCTGGAAAATGGTACGAGCAGTACTTC
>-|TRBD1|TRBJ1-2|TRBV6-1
CASYRQGPVYGYTF
TGTGCCAGCTACCGACAGGGACCGGTCTATGGCTACACCTTC
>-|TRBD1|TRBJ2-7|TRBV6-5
CASSRSRGYEQYF
TGTGCCAGCAGTCGGTCCAGGGGGTACGAGCAGTACTTC
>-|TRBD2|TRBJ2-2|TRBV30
CAWMGLVVPGELFF
TGTGCCTGGATGGGACTAGTTGTCCCCGGGGAGCTGTTTTTT
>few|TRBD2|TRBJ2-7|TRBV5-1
CASSGLYLRESYEQYF
TGCGCCAGCAGCGGTCTGTATCTGCGGGAGTCCTACGAGCAGTACTTC
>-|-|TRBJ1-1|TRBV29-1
CSVRTVNNGNTEAFF
TGCAGCGTACGGACAGTTAACAATGGGAACACTGAAGCTTTCTTT
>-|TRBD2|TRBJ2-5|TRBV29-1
CSVEEHEGEGRETQYF
TGCAGCGTTGAAGAGCATGAAGGGGAGGGGAGGGAGACCCAGTACTTC
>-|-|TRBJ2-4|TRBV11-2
CASSHGRGRAKNIQYF
TGTGCCAGCAGCCATGGTCGGGGTAGGGCCAAAAACATTCAGTACTTC